Included here is one T cell receptor beta chain sequence, with context. This CDR3 region has 16 residues. The ends lost 1 base at V and 6 bases at J; junction bases unmatched: 8. CDR1 MNHEY and CDR2 SMNVEV come from the germline V gene (reference sequence). In TCRdb, the reads were re-called with MiXCR into one record per CDR3 protein. The table includes 200,000 or so distinct CDR3 sequences, 28% detected once. This entry comes from a study of T cell repertoires in cytomegalovirus infection. Study background: Public TCR beta signatures provided an indication of both CMV infection and a matching HLA type.

The chain uses TRBV27 and TRBJ2-1; 8 nucleotides align to TRBD2. This clonotype was obtained from a human donor in good health (CMV status not recorded). Some clones in this sample may be carry-over from other donors' samples. Sequenced sample: PBMCs. CDR3 coding DNA: TGTGCCAGCAGTTTATGGTACGGGGGGGATAGCAATGAGCAGTTCTTC. This gives the protein CASSLWYGGDSNEQFF.